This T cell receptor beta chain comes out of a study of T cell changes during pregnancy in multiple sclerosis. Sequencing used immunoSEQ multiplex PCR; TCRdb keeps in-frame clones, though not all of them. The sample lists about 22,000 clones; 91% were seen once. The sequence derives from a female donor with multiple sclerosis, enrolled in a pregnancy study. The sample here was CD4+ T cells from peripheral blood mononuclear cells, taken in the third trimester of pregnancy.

CDR3 nucleotide sequence: TGTGCCGGACGACAGGGGCTGTCTATCTATGGCTACACCTTC. As protein: CAGRQGLSIYGYTF. J is TRBJ1-2 and V is TRBV30; TRBD1 aligns across 8 bases. CDR1 and CDR2 (germline): GTSNPN, SVGIG (reference sequence). The trim removed 8 bases at V and 4 bases at J, leaving 12 bases unmatched. The CDR3 length is 14 residues.